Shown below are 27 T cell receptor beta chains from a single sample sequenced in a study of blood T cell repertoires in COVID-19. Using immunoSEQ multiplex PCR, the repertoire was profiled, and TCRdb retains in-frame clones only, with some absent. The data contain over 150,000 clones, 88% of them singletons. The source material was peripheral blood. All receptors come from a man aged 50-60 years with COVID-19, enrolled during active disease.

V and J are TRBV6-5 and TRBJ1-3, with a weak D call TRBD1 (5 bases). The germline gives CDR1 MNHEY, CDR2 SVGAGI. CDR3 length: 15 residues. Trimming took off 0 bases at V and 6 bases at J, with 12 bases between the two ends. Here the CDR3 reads CASSYSGGDLNTIYF. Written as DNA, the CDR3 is TGTGCCAGCAGTTACTCGGGGGGGGATCTAAACACCATATATTTT.

The CDR3 bases are TGTGCCAGCAGTTTACGACAGGGCACCGGGGCCAACGTCCTGACTTTC. Its translation: CASSLRQGTGANVLTF. The rearrangement uses TRBV28 and TRBJ2-6; 7 bases map to TRBD1. The CDR3 has 16 amino acids. Germline CDR1 and CDR2: MDHEN and SYDVKM. With 2 bases clipped from V and 4 bases from J, the junction kept 5 bases outside the gene matches.

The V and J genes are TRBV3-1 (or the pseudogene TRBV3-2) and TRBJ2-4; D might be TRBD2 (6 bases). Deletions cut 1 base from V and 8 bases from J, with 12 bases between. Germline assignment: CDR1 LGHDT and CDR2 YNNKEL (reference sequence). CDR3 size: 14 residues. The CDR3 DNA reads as TGTGCCAGCAGCCAAGGAAAGGGCGGGGACATTCAGTACTTC. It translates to CASSQGKGGDIQYF.

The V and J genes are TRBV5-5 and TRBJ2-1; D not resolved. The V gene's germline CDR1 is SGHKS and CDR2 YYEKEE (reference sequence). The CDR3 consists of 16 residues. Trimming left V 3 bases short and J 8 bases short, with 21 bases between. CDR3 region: CASSSRLWVSRDEQFF. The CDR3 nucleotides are TGTGCCAGCAGCTCCCGTCTGTGGGTTAGTCGGGATGAGCAGTTCTTC.

The CDR3 region is CASSTQGLDQPQHF. DNA for the CDR3: TGTGCCAGCAGTACACAGGGGTTGGATCAGCCCCAGCATTTT. J is TRBJ1-5 and V is TRBV6-5, with 7 nucleotides matching TRBD1. The J segment lost 5 bases and the V segment lost 5 bases, leaving 6 bases of the junction unmatched. This CDR3 contains 14 residues. Looked up from germline, CDR1 is MNHEY and CDR2 is SVGAGI.

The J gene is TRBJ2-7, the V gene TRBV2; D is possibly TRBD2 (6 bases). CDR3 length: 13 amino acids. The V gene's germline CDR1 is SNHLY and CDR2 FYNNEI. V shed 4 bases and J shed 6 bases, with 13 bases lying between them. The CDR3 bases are TGTGCCAGCAGTGGCCCCGGGAGCGGCGAGCAGTACTTC. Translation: CASSGPGSGEQYF.

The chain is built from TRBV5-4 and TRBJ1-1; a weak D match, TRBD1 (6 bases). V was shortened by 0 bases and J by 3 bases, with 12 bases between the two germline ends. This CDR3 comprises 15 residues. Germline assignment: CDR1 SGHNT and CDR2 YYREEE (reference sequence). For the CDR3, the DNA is TGTGCCAGCAGCTTGGTGGGGGCACCTTACACTGAAGCTTTCTTT. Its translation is CASSLVGAPYTEAFF.

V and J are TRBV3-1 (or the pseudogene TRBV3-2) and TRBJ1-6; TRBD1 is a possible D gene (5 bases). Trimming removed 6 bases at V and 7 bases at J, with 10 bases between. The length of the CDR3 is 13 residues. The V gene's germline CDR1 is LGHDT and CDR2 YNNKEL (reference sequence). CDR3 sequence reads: CASSRRTNSPLHF. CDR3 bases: TGTGCCAGCAGTCGTAGGACAAATTCACCCCTCCACTTT.

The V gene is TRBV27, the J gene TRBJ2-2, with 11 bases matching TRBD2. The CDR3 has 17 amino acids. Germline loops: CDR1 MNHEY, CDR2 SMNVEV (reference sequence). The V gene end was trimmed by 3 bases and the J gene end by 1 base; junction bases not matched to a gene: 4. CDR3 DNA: TGTGCCAGCAGTTTGGGAGGACTAGCGGGGAACACCGGGGAGCTGTTTTTT. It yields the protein CASSLGGLAGNTGELFF.

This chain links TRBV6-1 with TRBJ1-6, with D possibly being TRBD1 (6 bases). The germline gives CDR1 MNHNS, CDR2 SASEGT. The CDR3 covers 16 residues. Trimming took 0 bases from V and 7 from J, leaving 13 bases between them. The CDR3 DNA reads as TGTGCCAGCAGTGAAGCCAGGACAGTTTTAAATTCACCCCTCCACTTT. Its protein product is CASSEARTVLNSPLHF.

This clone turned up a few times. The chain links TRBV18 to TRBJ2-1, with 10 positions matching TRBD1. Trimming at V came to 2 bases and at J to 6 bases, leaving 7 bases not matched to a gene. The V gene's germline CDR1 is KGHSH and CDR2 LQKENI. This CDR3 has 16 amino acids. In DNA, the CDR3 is TGTGCCAGCTCACCAACGACGGGACAGGGGTCCAATGAGCAGTTCTTC. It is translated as CASSPTTGQGSNEQFF.

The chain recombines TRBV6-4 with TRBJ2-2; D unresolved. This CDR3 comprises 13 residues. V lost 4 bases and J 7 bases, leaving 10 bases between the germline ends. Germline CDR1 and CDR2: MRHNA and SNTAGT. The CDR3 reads CASSAAFGGELFF. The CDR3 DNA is TGTGCCAGCAGTGCCGCCTTCGGCGGGGAGCTGTTTTTT.

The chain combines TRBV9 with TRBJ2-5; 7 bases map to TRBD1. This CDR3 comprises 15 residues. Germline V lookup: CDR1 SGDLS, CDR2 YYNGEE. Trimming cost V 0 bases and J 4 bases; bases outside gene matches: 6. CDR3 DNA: TGTGCCAGCAGCGTAGAACAGGGGATAGTAGAGACCCAGTACTTC. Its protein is CASSVEQGIVETQYF.

The CDR3 is CASSVTGTSGSDTQYF. The CDR3 nucleotides read TGTGCCAGCAGCGTCACCGGGACTAGCGGTTCAGATACGCAGTATTTT. V gene TRBV9 combines with J gene TRBJ2-3; 11 bases align to TRBD2. Per the germline V gene, CDR1 is SGDLS and CDR2 is YYNGEE. The CDR3 has 16 amino acids. Trimming at V came to 2 bases and at J to 4 bases, leaving 6 bases not matched to a gene.

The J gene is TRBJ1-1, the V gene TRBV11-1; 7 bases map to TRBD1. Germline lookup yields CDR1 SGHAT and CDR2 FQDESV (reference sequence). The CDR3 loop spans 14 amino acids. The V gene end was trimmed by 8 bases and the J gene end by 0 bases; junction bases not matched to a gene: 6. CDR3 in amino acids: CASGQQGLNTEAFF. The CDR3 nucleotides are TGTGCCAGCGGCCAACAGGGGTTGAACACTGAAGCTTTCTTT.

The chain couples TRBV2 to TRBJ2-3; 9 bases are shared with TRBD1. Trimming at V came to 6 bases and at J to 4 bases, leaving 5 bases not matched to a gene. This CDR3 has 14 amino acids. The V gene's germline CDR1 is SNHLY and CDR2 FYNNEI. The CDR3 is CASRDRGGADTQYF. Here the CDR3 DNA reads TGTGCCAGCAGGGACAGGGGTGGGGCAGATACGCAGTATTTT.

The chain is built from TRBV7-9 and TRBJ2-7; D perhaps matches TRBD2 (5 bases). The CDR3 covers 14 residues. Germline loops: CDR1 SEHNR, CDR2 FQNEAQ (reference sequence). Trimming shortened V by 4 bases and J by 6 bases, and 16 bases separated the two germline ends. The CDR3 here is CASSSGTRDFEQYF. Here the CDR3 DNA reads TGTGCCAGCAGCTCCGGTACTAGGGATTTCGAGCAGTACTTC.

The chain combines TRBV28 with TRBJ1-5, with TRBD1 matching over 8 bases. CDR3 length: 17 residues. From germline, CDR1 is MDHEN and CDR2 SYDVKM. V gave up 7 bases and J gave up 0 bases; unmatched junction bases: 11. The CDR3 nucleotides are TGTGCCAGCAACCAATACAGGGGGGATCATAGCAATCAGCCCCAGCATTTT. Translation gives CASNQYRGDHSNQPQHF.

The CDR3 DNA reads as TGCGCCAGCAGCTTTAGCGGGGGGGCCATTGACGGGGAGCTGTTTTTT. It encodes CASSFSGGAIDGELFF. The rearrangement uses TRBV5-1 and TRBJ2-2; 11 bases align to TRBD2. The germline gives CDR1 SGHRS, CDR2 YFSETQ. The V gene end was trimmed by 2 bases and the J gene end by 7 bases; junction bases not matched to a gene: 7. This CDR3 has 16 amino acids.

CDR3 sequence: CASSYPGYTDTQYF. As DNA, the CDR3 is TGTGCCAGCAGTTATCCGGGATACACAGATACGCAGTATTTT. The V and J genes are TRBV6-1 and TRBJ2-3, with D possibly being TRBD2 (5 bases). Germline lookup yields CDR1 MNHNS and CDR2 SASEGT. Between the trimmed V and J ends, which lost 5 bases and 2 bases, there was a span of 11 bases. The CDR3 length is 14 residues.

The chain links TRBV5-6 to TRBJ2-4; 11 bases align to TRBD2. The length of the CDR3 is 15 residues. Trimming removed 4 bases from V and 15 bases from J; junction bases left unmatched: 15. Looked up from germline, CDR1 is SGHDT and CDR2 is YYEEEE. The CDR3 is CASSTSGVAGGLGYF. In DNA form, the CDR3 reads TGTGCCAGCAGCACCTCTGGTGTAGCGGGAGGGCTGGGGTACTTC.

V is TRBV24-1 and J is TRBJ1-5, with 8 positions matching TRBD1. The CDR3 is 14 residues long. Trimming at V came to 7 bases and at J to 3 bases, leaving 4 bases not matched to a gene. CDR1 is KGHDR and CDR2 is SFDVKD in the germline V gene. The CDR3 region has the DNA TGTGCCACCAGCTTGGGACAGGTCAATCAGCCCCAGCATTTT. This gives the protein CATSLGQVNQPQHF.

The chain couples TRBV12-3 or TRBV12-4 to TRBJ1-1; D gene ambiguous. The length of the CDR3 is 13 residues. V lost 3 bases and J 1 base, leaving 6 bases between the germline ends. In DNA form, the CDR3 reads TGTGCCAGCAGTTTGGACTGGAACACTGAAGCTTTCTTT. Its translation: CASSLDWNTEAFF.

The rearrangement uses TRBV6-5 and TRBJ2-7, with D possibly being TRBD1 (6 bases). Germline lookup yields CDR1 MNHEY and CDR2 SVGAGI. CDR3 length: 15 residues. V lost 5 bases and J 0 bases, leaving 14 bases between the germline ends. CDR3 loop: CASSPRQASSYEQYF. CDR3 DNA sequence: TGTGCCAGCAGTCCGAGACAGGCGAGCTCCTACGAGCAGTACTTC.

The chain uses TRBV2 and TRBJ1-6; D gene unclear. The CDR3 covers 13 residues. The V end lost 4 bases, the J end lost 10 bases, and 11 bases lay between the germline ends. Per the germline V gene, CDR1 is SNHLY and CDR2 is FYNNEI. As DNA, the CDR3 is TGTGCCAGCAGTGTCCTGATGCAGTCACCCCTCCACTTT. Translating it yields CASSVLMQSPLHF.

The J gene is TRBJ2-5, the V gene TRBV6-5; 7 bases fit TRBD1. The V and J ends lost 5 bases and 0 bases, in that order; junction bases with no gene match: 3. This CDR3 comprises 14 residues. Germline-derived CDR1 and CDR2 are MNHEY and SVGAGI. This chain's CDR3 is CASSTGTDQETQYF. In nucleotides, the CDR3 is TGTGCCAGCAGTACCGGGACAGACCAAGAGACCCAGTACTTC.

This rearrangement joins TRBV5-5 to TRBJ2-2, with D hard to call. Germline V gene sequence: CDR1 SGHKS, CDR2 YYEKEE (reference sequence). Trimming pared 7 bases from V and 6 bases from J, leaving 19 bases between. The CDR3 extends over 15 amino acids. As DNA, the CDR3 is TGTGCCAGCTGCTGTTTTCGGAGCGATCCCGGGGAGCTGTTTTTT. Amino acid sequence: CASCCFRSDPGELFF.